This T cell receptor beta chain was observed in a study of human T cells and chemical hapten exposure. Study information: Diphenylcyclopropenone was applied weekly to patients' scalps across the approximately 25-week study. DPC 0.01% went on the upper back by patch test, with reading at 6 days. Patients, a majority of them female, were diagnosed with alopecia areata, totalis or universalis.

The CDR3 has 17 residues. V was pared by 4 bases and J by 4 bases, with 22 bases between. Germline lookup yields CDR1 LGHNA and CDR2 YSLEER. The sample holds a few counts of this clonotype. Time point of the sample: patch test 1, 2 weeks after DPC sensitization. This sample's treatment: therapeutic diphenylcyclopropenone sensitization with weekly scalp DPC. What the library attached to individual cDNA molecules were unique molecular identifiers. Each CDR3 protein is one row after TCRdb ran MiXCR on the RACE reads. The sample includes about 120,000 distinct CDR3 sequences, around 15% of them seen just once.

The TCR was taken from a man younger than 35 with alopecia areata. Some clones in this sample may be carry-over from other donors' samples. The source was whole blood, collected in connection with sensitization to the hapten diphenylcyclopropenone (DPC). The chain carries TRBV4-3 and TRBJ1-2; weak D call: TRBD1 (6 bases). The CDR3 DNA sequence: TGCGCCAGCAGCCGCCGTCCAACAGGGACCGACGGCTATGGCTACACCTTC. It specifies CASSRRPTGTDGYGYTF.